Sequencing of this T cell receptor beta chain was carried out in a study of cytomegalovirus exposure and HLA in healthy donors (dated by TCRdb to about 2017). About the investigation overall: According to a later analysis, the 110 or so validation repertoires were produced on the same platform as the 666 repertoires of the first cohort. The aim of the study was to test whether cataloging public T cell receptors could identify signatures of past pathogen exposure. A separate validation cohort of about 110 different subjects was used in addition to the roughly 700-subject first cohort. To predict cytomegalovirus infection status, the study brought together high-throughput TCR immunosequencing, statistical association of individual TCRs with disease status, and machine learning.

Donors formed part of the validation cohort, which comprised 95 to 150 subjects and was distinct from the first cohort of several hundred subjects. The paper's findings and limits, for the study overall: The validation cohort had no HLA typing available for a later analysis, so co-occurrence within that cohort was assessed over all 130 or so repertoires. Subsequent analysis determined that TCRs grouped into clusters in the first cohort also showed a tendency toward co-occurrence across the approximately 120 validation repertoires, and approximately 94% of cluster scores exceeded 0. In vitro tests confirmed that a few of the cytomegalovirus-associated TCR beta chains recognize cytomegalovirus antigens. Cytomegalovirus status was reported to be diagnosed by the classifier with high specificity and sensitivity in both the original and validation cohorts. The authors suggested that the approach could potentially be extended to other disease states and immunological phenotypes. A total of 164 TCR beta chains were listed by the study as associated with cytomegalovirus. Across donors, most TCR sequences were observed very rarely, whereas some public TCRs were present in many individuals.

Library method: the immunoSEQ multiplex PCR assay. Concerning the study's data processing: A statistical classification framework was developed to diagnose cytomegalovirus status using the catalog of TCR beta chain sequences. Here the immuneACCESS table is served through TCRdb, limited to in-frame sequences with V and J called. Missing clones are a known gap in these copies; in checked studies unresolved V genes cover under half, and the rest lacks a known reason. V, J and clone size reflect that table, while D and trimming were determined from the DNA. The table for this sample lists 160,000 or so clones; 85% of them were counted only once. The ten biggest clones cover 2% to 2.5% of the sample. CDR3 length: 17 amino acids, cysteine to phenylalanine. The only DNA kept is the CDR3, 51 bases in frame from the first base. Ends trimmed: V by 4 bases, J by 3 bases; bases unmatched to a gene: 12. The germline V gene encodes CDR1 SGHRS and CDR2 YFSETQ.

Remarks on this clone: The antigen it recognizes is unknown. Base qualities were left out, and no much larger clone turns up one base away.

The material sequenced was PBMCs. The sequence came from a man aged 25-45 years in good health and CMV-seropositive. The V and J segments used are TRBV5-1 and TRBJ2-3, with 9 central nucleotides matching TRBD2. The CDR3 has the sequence CASSRTGTSKSTDTQYF. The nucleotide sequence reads TGCGCCAGCAGCAGGACCGGGACTAGCAAGAGTACAGATACGCAGTATTTT.